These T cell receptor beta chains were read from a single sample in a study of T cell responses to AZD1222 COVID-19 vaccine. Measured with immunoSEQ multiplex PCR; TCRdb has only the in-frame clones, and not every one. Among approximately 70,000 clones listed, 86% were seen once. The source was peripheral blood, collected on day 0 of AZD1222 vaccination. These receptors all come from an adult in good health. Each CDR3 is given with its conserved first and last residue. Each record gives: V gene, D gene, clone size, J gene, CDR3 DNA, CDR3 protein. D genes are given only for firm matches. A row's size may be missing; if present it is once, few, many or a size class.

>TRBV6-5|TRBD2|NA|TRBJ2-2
TGTGCCAGCAGCTGGGGGACTACGAACACCGGGGAGCTGTTTTTT
CASSWGTTNTGELFF
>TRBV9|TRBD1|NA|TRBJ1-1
TGTGCCAGCAGCCTCACAGGGGGCTCTCTGGACACTGAAGCTTTCTTT
CASSLTGGSLDTEAFF
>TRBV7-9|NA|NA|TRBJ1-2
TGTGCCAGCAGCCAGGGACTCGCCAAAAACGGCTACACCTTC
CASSQGLAKNGYTF
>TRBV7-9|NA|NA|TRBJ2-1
TGTGCCAGCAGCTTAGGTTGGGGAGTTAGTAATGAGCAGTTCTTC
CASSLGWGVSNEQFF
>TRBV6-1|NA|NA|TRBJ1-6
TGTGCCAGCAGTGAGGCCCTTGATTCACCCCTCCACTTT
CASSEALDSPLHF
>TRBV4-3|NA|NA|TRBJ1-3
TGCGCCAGCAGCCAAGAATCCGGAGGGCCCTCTGGAAACACCATATATTTT
CASSQESGGPSGNTIYF
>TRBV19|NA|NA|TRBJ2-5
TGTGCCAGTAGTAGGGGACATCAAGAGACCCAGTACTTC
CASSRGHQETQYF
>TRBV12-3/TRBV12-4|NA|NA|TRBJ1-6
TGTGCCAGCACTAAATCACCCCTCCACTTT
CASTKSPLHF
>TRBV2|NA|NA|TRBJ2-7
TGTGCCAGCAGTGACTACGAGCAGTACTTC
CASSDYEQYF
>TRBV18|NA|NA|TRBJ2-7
TGTGCCAGCTCACCGCGGAGGGTTTACGAGCAGTACTTC
CASSPRRVYEQYF
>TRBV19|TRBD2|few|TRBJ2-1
TGTGCCAGTACTCACCGGGACTACTACAATGAGCAGTTCTTC
CASTHRDYYNEQFF
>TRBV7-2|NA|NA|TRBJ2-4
TGTGCCAGCAGCTTAGCGGGGGGACCAGCGAACATTCAGTACTTC
CASSLAGGPANIQYF
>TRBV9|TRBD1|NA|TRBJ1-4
TGTGCCAGCAGCGTAGAGGGGACAGGGGGTTCAGGAAAACTGTTTTTT
CASSVEGTGGSGKLFF
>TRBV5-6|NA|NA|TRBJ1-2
TGTGCCAGCAGCCCTGGAAGACGAGGGTATGGCTACACCTTC
CASSPGRRGYGYTF
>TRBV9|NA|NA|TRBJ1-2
TGTGCCAGCAGCGTAGATTTAACGGGCCAGGCATACACCTTC
CASSVDLTGQAYTF
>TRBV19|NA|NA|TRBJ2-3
TGTGCCAGTAGTAGGAACTCAGGCACAGATACGCAGTATTTT
CASSRNSGTDTQYF
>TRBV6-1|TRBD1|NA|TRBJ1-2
TGTGCCAGCAGTGAAGCCCCGGGACAGGGATCCTTCGGGGGCTATGGCTACACCTTC
CASSEAPGQGSFGGYGYTF
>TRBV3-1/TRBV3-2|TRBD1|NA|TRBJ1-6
TGTGCCAGCAGCCAAAGCGACAGGGGGCATTCACCCCTCCACTTT
CASSQSDRGHSPLHF
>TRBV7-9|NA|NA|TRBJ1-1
TGTGCCAGCAGCGCAGGAGGGTCGAACACTGAAGCTTTCTTT
CASSAGGSNTEAFF
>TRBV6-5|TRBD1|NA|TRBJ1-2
TGTGCCAGCACCCGGACAGGGATACACTATGGCTACACCTTC
CASTRTGIHYGYTF
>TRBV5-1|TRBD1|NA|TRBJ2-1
TGCGCCAGCACCAAGCTGGGACAGGGGCAAAGTGAGCAGTTCTTC
CASTKLGQGQSEQFF
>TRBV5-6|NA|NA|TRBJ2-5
TGTGCCAGCAGCCTTGTCCAAGAGACCCAGTACTTC
CASSLVQETQYF
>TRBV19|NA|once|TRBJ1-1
TGTGCCAGTAGTATTTGGGGTGTAGACACTGAAGCTTTCTTT
CASSIWGVDTEAFF
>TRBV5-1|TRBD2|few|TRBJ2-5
TGCGCCAGCAGCTTGGGACTAGCTAGCCTAACGTACCAAGAGACCCAGTACTTC
CASSLGLASLTYQETQYF
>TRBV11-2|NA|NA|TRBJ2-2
TGTGCCAGCAGCCCAGAGTTGTGGGAGGACACCGGGGAGCTGTTTTTT
CASSPELWEDTGELFF
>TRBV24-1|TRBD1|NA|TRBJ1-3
TGTGCCACCAGTGATCCCGGGACAGGGGCTGGAAACACCATATATTTT
CATSDPGTGAGNTIYF
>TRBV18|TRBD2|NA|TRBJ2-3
TGTGCCAGCTCACCCGGTTCAAGCGGGGGGGCCAATACGCAGTATTTT
CASSPGSSGGANTQYF
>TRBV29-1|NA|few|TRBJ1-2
TGCAGCAGGGACGGCTACACCTTC
CSRDGYTF
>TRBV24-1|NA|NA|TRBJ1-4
TGTGCCACCAGTGACACGACCCCGGGTAATGAAAAACTGTTTTTT
CATSDTTPGNEKLFF
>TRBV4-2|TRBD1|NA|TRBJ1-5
TGTGCCAGCAGCCAATCGACAGGGTGGGGGACTCCTAGCAATCAGCCCCAGCATTTT
CASSQSTGWGTPSNQPQHF
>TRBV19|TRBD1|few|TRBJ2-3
TGTGCCAGTAGCAAGGACAGGGAGAGCACAGATACGCAGTATTTT
CASSKDRESTDTQYF
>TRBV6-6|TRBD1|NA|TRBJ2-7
TGTGCCAGCAGTTACTCGACAGGGCAGGGGTACGAGCAGTACTTC
CASSYSTGQGYEQYF
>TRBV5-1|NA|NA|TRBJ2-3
TGCGCCAGCAGCACGGACCGCCTCACAGATACGCAGTATTTT
CASSTDRLTDTQYF
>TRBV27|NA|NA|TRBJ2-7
TGTGCCAGCAGTTTAAGGTACGGGGACGAGCAGTACTTC
CASSLRYGDEQYF
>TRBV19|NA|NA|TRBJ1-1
TGTGCCAGTAGTCAACAAGCCGGGGCTTTACGAGGGGAAGCTTTCTTT
CASSQQAGALRGEAFF
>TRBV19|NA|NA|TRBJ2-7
TGTGCCAGTAGGGGGCCACAGGGCCCTCGAGCACAATCCTACGAGCAGTACTTC
CASRGPQGPRAQSYEQYF
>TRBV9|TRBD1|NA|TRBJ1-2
TGTGCCAGCAGCGCCGGGACAGCAAACTATGGCTACACCTTC
CASSAGTANYGYTF
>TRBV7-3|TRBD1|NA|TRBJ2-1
TGTGCCAGCAGCCGAGGACAGGGGTGGAATGAGCAGTTCTTC
CASSRGQGWNEQFF
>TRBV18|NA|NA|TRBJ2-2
TGTGCCAGCTCTCGGGACCAGAACACCGGGGAGCTGTTTTTT
CASSRDQNTGELFF
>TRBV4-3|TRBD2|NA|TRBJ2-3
TGCGCCAGCAGCCAAGTGGTAGGTGGTAGCGGGAGAGGAGATACGCAGTATTTT
CASSQVVGGSGRGDTQYF